Listed here are 10 T cell receptor beta chains from one sample, sequenced in a study of shared clonotypes between healthy human individuals. The repertoire was sequenced with immunoSEQ multiplex PCR; TCRdb's copy has only in-frame clones and lacks some. The data contain about 2.4 million clones, approximately 93% of them singletons. The sequenced sample was naive CD4+ T cells from PBMCs. Specified subset: CD45RA+ positively selected. The receptors shown here come from a man aged 18 to 29 in good health. Some clones in this sample may be carry-over from other donors' samples.

The chain couples TRBV5-6 to TRBJ2-5, with 8 bases aligning to TRBD1. CDR3 length: 16 amino acids. V shed 2 bases, J shed 5 bases, and the junction held 11 bases outside the gene matches. The germline V gene has CDR1 SGHDT and CDR2 YYEEEE. CDR3 sequence (DNA): TGTGCCAGCAGCTTCGGACAGGGACAGGTTGCGGAGACCCAGTACTTC. Its protein product is CASSFGQGQVAETQYF.

The genes are TRBV9 and TRBJ2-1, with D unclear. The CDR3 extends over 14 amino acids. The V end was cut by 4 bases, the J end by 1 base, with 9 bases between. Germline values: CDR1 SGDLS, CDR2 YYNGEE. The CDR3 region is CASSSMGSYNEQFF. The CDR3 bases are TGTGCCAGCAGCTCGATGGGGTCCTACAATGAGCAGTTCTTC.

Points on this clone: Other DNA sequences in this sample translate to the same CDR3. This chain uses TRBV7-8 with TRBJ2-5; tentatively, D is TRBD1 or TRBD2 (5 bases each). CDR3 size: 13 residues. Germline CDR1 reads SGHVS; CDR2 reads FQNEAQ. V lost 5 bases to trimming and J lost 2 bases, with 9 bases between them. As DNA, the CDR3 is TGTGCCAGCAGCCGGGGACCACAAGAGACCCAGTACTTC. It specifies CASSRGPQETQYF. The full variable domain, completed using reference TRBV7-8 and TRBJ2-5, is GAGVSQSPRYKVAKRGQDVALRCDPISGHVSLFWYQQALGQGPEFLTYFQNEAQLDKSGLPSDRFFAERPEGSVSTLKIQRTQQEDSAVYLCASSRGPQETQYFGPGTRLLVL.

The V and J genes are TRBV28 and TRBJ2-3; 7 nucleotides align to TRBD2. CDR3 size: 15 residues. Germline-derived CDR1 and CDR2 are MDHEN and SYDVKM. J was trimmed by 1 base and V by 8 bases; bases with no gene match: 9. Here the CDR3 DNA reads TGTGCCAGCTTCCCCGGGGGGTCTGGCACAGATACGCAGTATTTT. Translating it yields CASFPGGSGTDTQYF.

The chain recombines TRBV9 with TRBJ2-3; 9 bases match TRBD2. This CDR3 is 14 amino acids long. Germline CDR1 SGDLS, CDR2 YYNGEE. J was trimmed by 4 bases and V by 2 bases; bases with no gene match: 2. The chain's CDR3 is CASSVTSGSDTQYF. Here the CDR3 DNA reads TGTGCCAGCAGCGTTACTAGCGGGTCAGATACGCAGTATTTT.

A remark on this clone: The sample contains more than one DNA sequence encoding this CDR3. The CDR3 DNA follows: TGTGCCAGCAGCTTAGTAGACACTGAAGCTTTCTTT. It translates to CASSLVDTEAFF. The chain links TRBV11-2 to TRBJ1-1; D gene unclear. Germline CDR1 and CDR2: SGHAT and FQNNGV. Between the trimmed V and J ends, which lost 1 base and 3 bases, there was a span of 3 bases. The CDR3 has 12 residues. The variable domain in full, with the rest retrieved from reference TRBV11-2 and TRBJ1-1, is EAGVAQSPRYKIIEKRQSVAFWCNPISGHATLYWYQQILGQGPKLLIQFQNNGVVDDSQLPKDRFSAERLKGVDSTLKIQPAKLEDSAVYLCASSLVDTEAFFGQGTRLTVV.

This chain links TRBV2 with TRBJ1-6; D not certain. V gave up 4 bases and J gave up 10 bases, with 14 bases separating them. The CDR3 is 14 residues long. In germline, CDR1 is SNHLY, CDR2 FYNNEI. The CDR3 DNA reads TGTGCCAGCAGTGTCCTGGGCGAGAGGTCACCCCTCCACTTT. As protein: CASSVLGERSPLHF.

The chain joins TRBV5-4 to TRBJ2-5; possibly TRBD2 for D (6 bases). Germline CDR1 and CDR2: SGHNT and YYREEE (reference sequence). The CDR3 covers 18 residues. V lost 0 bases and J 1 base, leaving 19 bases between the germline ends. The CDR3: CASSLDGFGGASQETQYF. DNA for the CDR3: TGTGCCAGCAGCTTGGATGGGTTTGGAGGGGCGTCCCAAGAGACCCAGTACTTC. Together with reference TRBV5-4 and TRBJ2-5, the CDR3 gives the full variable domain: ETGVTQSPTHLIKTRGQQVTLRCSSQSGHNTVSWYQQALGQGPQFIFQYYREEENGRGNFPPRFSGLQFPNYSSELNVNALELDDSALYLCASSLDGFGGASQETQYFGPGTRLLVL.

The chain combines TRBV6-5 with TRBJ1-3; 7 positions match TRBD1. The germline V gene encodes CDR1 MNHEY and CDR2 SVGAGI. The CDR3 runs 14 residues. V shed 8 bases and J 8 bases; nucleotides not matched to a gene: 12. Written as DNA, the CDR3 is TGTGCCAGCCGCCGGGACAGTAGGGAGGACACCATATATTTT. Its protein product is CASRRDSREDTIYF.

V and J are TRBV30 and TRBJ1-2; D may be TRBD1 (5 bases). Germline CDR1 GTSNPN, CDR2 SVGIG (reference sequence). The CDR3 extends over 12 amino acids. CDR3 bases: TGTCTCACGGAGGTGGGGACTGGGGGCTACACCTTC. Encoded protein: CLTEVGTGGYTF.